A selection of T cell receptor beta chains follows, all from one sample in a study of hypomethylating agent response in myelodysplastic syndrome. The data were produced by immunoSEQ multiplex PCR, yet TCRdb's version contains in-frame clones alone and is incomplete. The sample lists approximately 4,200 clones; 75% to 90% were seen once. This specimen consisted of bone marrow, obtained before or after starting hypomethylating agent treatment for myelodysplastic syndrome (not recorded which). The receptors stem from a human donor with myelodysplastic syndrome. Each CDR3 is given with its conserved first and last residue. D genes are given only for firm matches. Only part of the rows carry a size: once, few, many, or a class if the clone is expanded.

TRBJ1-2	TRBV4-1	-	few	CASSQVDWYGYTF	TGCGCCAGCAGCCAAGTTGATTGGTATGGCTACACCTTC
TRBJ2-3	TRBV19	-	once	CASSIPSGNTDTQYF	TGTGCCAGTAGTATCCCGTCAGGCAATACAGATACGCAGTATTTT
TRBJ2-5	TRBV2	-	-	CASSEDGETQYF	TGTGCCAGCAGTGAAGATGGCGAGACCCAGTACTTC
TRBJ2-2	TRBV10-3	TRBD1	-	CATIRDRGTTGELFF	TGTGCCACGATCCGGGACAGGGGGACCACCGGGGAGCTGTTTTTT
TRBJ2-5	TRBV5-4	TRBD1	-	CASSFLDREETQYF	TGTGCCAGCAGCTTCTTGGACAGGGAAGAGACCCAGTACTTC
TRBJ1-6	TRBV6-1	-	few	CATGSQPLHF	TGTGCCACAGGGAGCCAACCCCTCCACTTT
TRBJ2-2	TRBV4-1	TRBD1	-	CASSRATGSTGELFF	TGCGCCAGCAGCCGAGCGACAGGGAGCACCGGGGAGCTGTTTTTT
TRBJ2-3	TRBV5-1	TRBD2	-	CASRGLAGDSTDTQYF	TGCGCCAGCAGAGGACTAGCGGGGGATAGCACAGATACGCAGTATTTT
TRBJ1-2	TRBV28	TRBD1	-	CASSPRRTGGAYGYTF	TGTGCCAGCAGTCCACGCCGGACAGGGGGCGCATATGGCTACACCTTC
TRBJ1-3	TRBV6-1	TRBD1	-	CASSGETGFGNTIYF	TGTGCCAGCAGTGGAGAGACAGGGTTCGGAAACACCATATATTTT
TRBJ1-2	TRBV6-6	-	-	CASRGMVDGILYGYTF	TGTGCCAGCAGGGGTATGGTTGACGGAATCCTCTATGGCTACACCTTC
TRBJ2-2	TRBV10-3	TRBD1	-	CAISRQGGAGELFF	TGTGCCATCAGTCGACAGGGGGGGGCCGGGGAGCTGTTTTTT
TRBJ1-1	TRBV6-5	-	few	CASSLFGNTEAFF	TGTGCCAGCAGTTTATTCGGGAACACTGAAGCTTTCTTT
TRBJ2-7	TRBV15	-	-	CATSRDQGQGLEQYF	TGTGCCACCAGCAGAGATCAGGGGCAGGGGCTCGAGCAGTACTTC
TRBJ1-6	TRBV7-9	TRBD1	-	CASSPQEAGTGSSPLHF	TGTGCCAGCAGCCCACAAGAGGCAGGGACAGGCTCTTCACCCCTCCACTTT
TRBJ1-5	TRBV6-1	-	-	CASSLGRGRQHF	TGTGCCAGCAGTCTAGGGCGAGGAAGGCAGCATTTT
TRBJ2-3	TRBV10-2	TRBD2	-	CASSGVGLAATDTQYF	TGCGCCAGCAGCGGGGTGGGACTAGCGGCGACAGATACGCAGTATTTT
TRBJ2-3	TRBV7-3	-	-	CASSSDYPHYTDTQYF	TGTGCCAGCAGCTCGGACTATCCCCACTACACAGATACGCAGTATTTT
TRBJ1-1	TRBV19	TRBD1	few	CASSIIPGTALPPMNTEAFF	TGTGCCAGTAGTATTATCCCCGGGACAGCCTTGCCCCCGATGAACACTGAAGCTTTCTTT
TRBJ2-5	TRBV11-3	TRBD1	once	CASSVGQGRQETQYF	TGTGCCAGCAGCGTGGGACAGGGGAGGCAAGAGACCCAGTACTTC
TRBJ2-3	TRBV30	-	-	CAWSESDTQYF	TGTGCCTGGAGTGAGTCAGATACGCAGTATTTT
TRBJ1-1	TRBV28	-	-	CAILSGGRRTEAFF	TGTGCCATCCTTTCGGGGGGGCGGAGGACTGAAGCTTTCTTT
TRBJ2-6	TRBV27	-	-	CASRRTAGANVLTF	TGTGCCAGCAGAAGGACAGCTGGGGCCAACGTCCTGACTTTC
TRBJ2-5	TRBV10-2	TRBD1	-	CASAHLGQEKETQYF	TGCGCCAGCGCCCACTTGGGACAGGAGAAAGAGACCCAGTACTTC
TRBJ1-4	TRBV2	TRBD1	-	CAGTLGRGRGNEKLFF	TGTGCCGGAACCCTAGGCAGGGGGCGCGGTAATGAAAAACTGTTTTTT
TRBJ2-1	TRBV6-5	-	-	CASSHRGSTNEQFF	TGTGCCAGCAGTCACCGGGGCTCCACGAATGAGCAGTTCTTC
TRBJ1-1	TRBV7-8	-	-	CASTGGQLDTEAFF	TGTGCCAGCACCGGGGGTCAGTTAGACACTGAAGCTTTCTTT
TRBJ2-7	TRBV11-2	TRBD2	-	CASSFTSGVDYEQYF	TGTGCCAGCAGCTTTACTAGCGGGGTGGACTACGAGCAGTACTTC
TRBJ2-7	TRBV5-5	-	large	CASSLAYEQYF	TGTGCCAGCAGCTTGGCCTACGAGCAGTACTTC
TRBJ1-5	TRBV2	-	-	CASRGTQPQHF	TGTGCCAGCAGGGGAACACAGCCCCAGCATTTT
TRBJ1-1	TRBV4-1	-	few	CASSSPTQNTEAFF	TGCGCCAGCAGCAGCCCGACGCAGAACACTGAAGCTTTCTTT
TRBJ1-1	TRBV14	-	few	CASSQAGWGYTEAFF	TGTGCCAGCAGCCAAGCGGGGTGGGGGTACACTGAAGCTTTCTTT
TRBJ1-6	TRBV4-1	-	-	CASSHPDEGYNSPLHF	TGCGCCAGCAGCCACCCTGACGAGGGGTATAATTCACCCCTCCACTTT
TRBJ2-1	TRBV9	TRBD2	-	CASSMSGGAYNEQFF	TGTGCCAGCAGCATGAGCGGGGGTGCCTACAATGAGCAGTTCTTC
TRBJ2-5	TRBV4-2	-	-	CASSQGWAAGVAETQYF	TGTGCCAGCAGCCAAGGATGGGCCGCAGGGGTGGCAGAGACCCAGTACTTC
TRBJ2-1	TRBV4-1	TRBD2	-	CASSHSSGGANEQFF	TGCGCCAGCAGCCATTCTAGCGGGGGGGCAAATGAGCAGTTCTTC
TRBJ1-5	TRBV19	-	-	CASSMWGQNQPQHF	TGTGCCAGTAGTATGTGGGGGCAGAATCAGCCCCAGCATTTT
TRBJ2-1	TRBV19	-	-	CASSDGATAAYNEQFF	TGTGCCAGTAGTGATGGAGCTACCGCAGCCTACAATGAGCAGTTCTTC
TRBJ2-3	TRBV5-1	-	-	CASSLNPKPDTQYF	TGCGCCAGCAGCTTGAACCCTAAACCAGATACGCAGTATTTT
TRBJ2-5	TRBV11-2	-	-	CASSPPGVETQYF	TGTGCCAGCAGCCCGCCCGGGGTTGAGACCCAGTACTTC
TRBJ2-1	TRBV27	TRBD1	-	CASSLDRVRDEQFF	TGTGCCAGCAGTTTAGACAGGGTAAGGGATGAGCAGTTCTTC